These 32 T cell receptor beta chains came from one sample sequenced in a study of T cells in Graves' hyperthyroidism and ophthalmopathy. TCR beta CDR3 sequences were amplified from RNA transcripts. Carried out on the TCR CDR3, a first-round RT-PCR used the HTBI primer set. TCRdb ran MiXCR on the multiplex PCR reads and lists one entry per CDR3 protein. The sample lists approximately 510,000 distinct CDR3 sequences; around 50% were seen once. The sequenced sample consisted of peripheral blood or thyroid tissue (not recorded which). These receptors all come from an adult woman with Graves' disease, either hyperthyroidism or ophthalmopathy (not recorded which).

The chain employs TRBV6-1 and TRBJ1-6; 9 bases map to TRBD1. The CDR3 extends over 20 amino acids. Trimming removed 6 bases from V and 0 bases from J; junction bases left unmatched: 15. Germline V lookup: CDR1 MNHNS, CDR2 SASEGT. CDR3 region: CASRPAPGTGTTSYNSPLHF. Written as DNA, the CDR3 is TGTGCCAGCAGACCCGCGCCCGGGACAGGGACGACCTCCTATAATTCACCCCTCCACTTT.

V and J are TRBV29-1 and TRBJ1-2; TRBD1 might be the D (6 bases). CDR3 size: 13 residues. Germline lookup yields CDR1 SQVTM and CDR2 ANQGSEA. The V end was cut by 7 bases, the J end by 6 bases, with 18 bases between. CDR3 sequence reads: CSGEAGAGDGYTF. The CDR3 DNA reads as TGCAGCGGTGAGGCGGGGGCAGGGGATGGCTACACCTTC.

The chain employs TRBV7-9 and TRBJ2-7; 10 bases match TRBD2. The CDR3 covers 16 residues. Germline CDR1 and CDR2: SEHNR and FQNEAQ (reference sequence). V shed 3 bases, J shed 4 bases, and the junction held 9 bases outside the gene matches. The CDR3 here is CASSLAVASGGYEQYF. CDR3 in DNA: TGTGCCAGCAGCTTGGCGGTGGCTAGCGGGGGTTACGAGCAGTACTTC.

This clonotype was seen at least ten times. The chain recombines TRBV19 with TRBJ2-2; 7 nucleotides align to TRBD2. Germline V gene sequence: CDR1 LNHDA, CDR2 SQIVND (reference sequence). V lost 6 bases and J lost 6; bases outside the gene matches: 10. The CDR3 length is 15 residues. Written as DNA, the CDR3 is TGTGCCAGTAGCGGGTGGCGGGAGCACTCCGGGGAGCTGTTTTTT. This sequence encodes CASSGWREHSGELFF.

Comment on this clonotype: Given the absence of the conserved phenylalanine or tryptophan at the CDR3 end, a read error is likely. J is TRBJ1-1 and V is TRBV20-1; D ambiguous. This CDR3 has 10 residues. The germline gives CDR1 DFQATT, CDR2 SNEGSKA (reference sequence). V was cut by 5 bases and J by 10 bases, with 11 bases left in between. The CDR3 DNA sequence: TGCAGTGCTGGTGTGAGGCCAGCTTTCCTT. Translation gives CSAGVRPAFL.

The sample holds many counts of this clonotype. The rearrangement links TRBV12-3 or TRBV12-4 to TRBJ2-7; D may match TRBD1 or TRBD2 (6 bases each). The CDR3 is 14 amino acids. V lost 3 bases and J 5 bases, leaving 14 bases between the germline ends. The CDR3 DNA follows: TGTGCCAGCAGTTTTGCGGGAAGGGGGGACGAGCAGTACTTC. It specifies CASSFAGRGDEQYF.

The rearrangement joins TRBV15 to TRBJ2-5; the D is unclear. CDR1 is LNHNV and CDR2 is YYDKDF in the germline V gene (reference sequence). The length of the CDR3 is 15 residues. Trimming took 4 bases from V and 9 from J, leaving 21 bases between them. The DNA of the CDR3 is TGTGCCACCAGCACACAGCCATATAGCAATCAGCCCCAGTACTTC. Protein: CATSTQPYSNQPQYF.

Concerning this clonotype itself: One junction end does not reproduce the germline sequence, and a read error may be involved. The genes are TRBV7-2 and TRBJ2-5; a weak D match, TRBD2 (6 bases). CDR1 and CDR2 (germline): SGHTA, FQGNSA. The CDR3 is 9 amino acids. DNA for the CDR3: TGTGCCAGCAGCACCCCCGGGGGCTTC. Translating it yields CASSTPGGF.

The gene calls are TRBV9 and TRBJ2-2, with 9 bases matching TRBD1. The CDR3 has 15 residues. Per the germline V gene, CDR1 is SGDLS and CDR2 is YYNGEE. The trim removed 0 bases at V and 4 bases at J, leaving 1 base unmatched. CDR3: CASSVGGQGTGELFF. The CDR3 DNA follows: TGTGCCAGCAGCGTAGGGGGACAGGGCACCGGGGAGCTGTTTTTT.

The chain recombines TRBV7-8 with TRBJ1-5; TRBD1 might be the D (5 bases). With 3 bases removed from V and 9 bases from J, the gap between germline ends came to 12 bases. The CDR3 is 13 amino acids. The germline gives CDR1 SGHVS, CDR2 FQNEAQ. The CDR3 region is CASSLNRGTPQHF. The CDR3 DNA follows: TGTGCCAGCAGCTTGAACCGGGGCACGCCCCAGCATTTT.

In this sample, this clonotype turned up many times. The CDR3 DNA reads TGTGCCACCAGCAGGGGCATGGGTATGGCGTACGAGCAGTACTTC. Residues: CATSRGMGMAYEQYF. The chain has TRBV15 and TRBJ2-7; D remains unclear. The V gene lost 3 bases and the J gene lost 4 bases, with 16 bases spanning the gap. The CDR3 consists of 15 residues. In germline, CDR1 is LNHNV, CDR2 YYDKDF (reference sequence). Full variable domain (outside the CDR3, taken from reference TRBV15 and TRBJ2-7): DAMVIQNPRYQVTQFGKPVTLSCSQTLNHNVMYWYQQKSSQAPKLLFHYYDKDFNNEADTPDNFQSRRPNTSFCFLDIRSPGLGDTAMYLCATSRGMGMAYEQYFGPGTRLTVT.

The gene calls are TRBV7-9 and TRBJ2-5; no clear D. Trimming removed 5 bases from V and 3 bases from J, with 7 bases in between. CDR1 and CDR2 from the germline V gene are SEHNR and FQNEAQ (reference sequence). There are 12 residues in the CDR3. The DNA for the CDR3 is TGTGCCAGCAGCCGGCCCGAAGAGACCCAGTACTTC. It specifies CASSRPEETQYF. Looking up the rest from reference TRBV7-9 and TRBJ2-5 gives the full variable domain: DTGVSQNPRHKITKRGQNVTFRCDPISEHNRLYWYRQTLGQGPEFLTYFQNEAQLEKSRLLSDRFSAERPKGSFSTLEIQRTEQGDSAMYLCASSRPEETQYFGPGTRLLVL.

This chain uses TRBV29-1 with TRBJ1-2; 7 bases are a match to TRBD1. V lost 8 bases and J lost 8; bases outside the gene matches: 8. From germline, CDR1 is SQVTM and CDR2 ANQGSEA. This CDR3 is 11 amino acids long. The CDR3 is CSPGQEGGYTF. DNA for the CDR3: TGCAGCCCTGGACAGGAGGGCGGCTACACCTTC.

This clonotype was observed a handful of times. The chain links TRBV7-9 to TRBJ1-3, with no clear D. The germline V gene has CDR1 SEHNR and CDR2 FQNEAQ (reference sequence). Trimming removed 4 bases from V and 0 bases from J, with 10 bases in between. The CDR3 runs to 15 residues. CDR3 sequence reads: CASSSLSLSGNTIYF. The CDR3 DNA reads TGTGCCAGCAGCTCCCTCTCCCTCTCTGGAAACACCATATATTTT.

The chain links TRBV7-6 to TRBJ1-2; 8 nucleotides align to TRBD1. The junction had 12 bases not matched to a gene; V was cut back by 8 bases and J by 4 bases. CDR3 length: 15 residues. Germline V gene data show CDR1 as SGHVS and CDR2 as FNYEAQ. The CDR3 region is CASGGGTGNLYGYTF. CDR3 in DNA: TGTGCCAGCGGGGGGGGGACAGGTAACCTCTATGGCTACACCTTC.

With regard to this clonotype: A much larger clone lies a single base off, so this may be a read error. The chain combines TRBV7-7 with TRBJ2-5, with a tentative D call TRBD2 (6 bases). Per the germline V gene, CDR1 is SSHAT and CDR2 is FNYEAQ (reference sequence). The CDR3 sequence is 13 residues long. The DNA of the CDR3 is TGTGCTAGAGTGGGGGGAGATCGGGAGACCCAGTACTTC. Residues: CARVGGDRETQYF. Drawing the rest from reference TRBV7-7 and TRBJ2-5, the complete variable domain is GAGVSQSPRYKVTKRGQDVTLRCDPISSHATLYWYQQALGQGPEFLTYFNYEAQPDKSGLPSDRFSAERPEGSISTLTIQRTEQRDSAMYRCARVGGDRETQYFGPGTRLLVL.

This clonotype was detected ten times or more. The chain uses TRBV29-1 and TRBJ2-7; 10 nucleotides align to TRBD1. There are 15 residues in the CDR3. Germline CDR1 reads SQVTM; CDR2 reads ANQGSEA. Trimming at V came to 8 bases and at J to 3 bases, leaving 13 bases not matched to a gene. CDR3 in amino acids: CSLGPLGQGIYEQYF. As DNA, the CDR3 is TGCAGCTTAGGTCCATTGGGACAGGGGATCTACGAGCAGTACTTC.

The J gene is TRBJ1-1, the V gene TRBV19; D remains unclear. Trimming cost V 3 bases and J 1 base, with 6 bases left between them. CDR3 length equals 13 residues. Germline assignment: CDR1 LNHDA and CDR2 SQIVND (reference sequence). The CDR3 nucleotides are TGTGCCAGTAGTATTTACGGGAACACTGAAGCTTTCTTT. Translated, it gives CASSIYGNTEAFF. The full variable domain, completed using reference TRBV19 and TRBJ1-1, is DGGITQSPKYLFRKEGQNVTLSCEQNLNHDAMYWYRQDPGQGLRLIYYSQIVNDFQKGDIAEGYSVSREKKESFPLTVTSAQKNPTAFYLCASSIYGNTEAFFGQGTRLTVV.

Worth noting for this clonotype: Because it lacks the conserved phenylalanine or tryptophan at the end, this CDR3 is likely a read error. The DNA is left out, because the CDR3 cannot be placed on it with certainty; the CDR3 is given as TCRdb lists it. V and J are TRBV20-1 and TRBJ2-6; the D call in the table, TRBD2, was not verified against the DNA. Germline assignment: CDR1 DFQATT and CDR2 SNEGSKA (reference sequence). The CDR3 numbers 8 amino acids, ends counted. The CDR3 sequence is CSARRSGR.

J is TRBJ2-5 and V is TRBV20-1; TRBD2 matches at 11 bases. The V segment lost 6 bases and the J segment 5 bases; nucleotides outside the gene matches: 14. The CDR3 is 16 residues long. CDR1 is DFQATT and CDR2 is SNEGSKA in the germline V gene (reference sequence). The CDR3 region is CSANPKLAGAGETQYF. The CDR3 region has the DNA TGCAGTGCGAACCCCAAACTAGCGGGAGCGGGGGAGACCCAGTACTTC.

As for this clonotype: One end of the junction does not line up with germline, which may come from a read error. The rearrangement joins TRBV10-3 to TRBJ2-2; TRBD1 matches at 12 bases. CDR1 and CDR2 (germline): ENHRY, SYGVKD. The CDR3 runs to 14 residues. The CDR3 DNA reads TGTGCCATCAGTGAGTCGCTGGGACAGGGGGCGCTGTTTTTT. It specifies CAISESLGQGALFF.

V and J are TRBV7-2 and TRBJ2-5, with a possible D match to TRBD1 (6 bases). V was trimmed by 5 bases and J by 2 bases, leaving 12 bases between them. The CDR3 runs to 14 residues. From germline, CDR1 is SGHTA and CDR2 FQGNSA. The CDR3 loop reads CASSLMGAQETQYF. CDR3 DNA: TGTGCCAGCAGCCTGATGGGGGCGCAAGAGACCCAGTACTTC.

Many counts were recorded for this clonotype. The genes are TRBV20-1 and TRBJ1-6; D not resolved. From germline, CDR1 is DFQATT and CDR2 SNEGSKA (reference sequence). V was trimmed by 4 bases and J by 5 bases, leaving 12 bases between them. The CDR3 covers 14 residues. The CDR3 is CSATHDTNNSPLHF. CDR3 DNA: TGCAGTGCTACACACGACACCAATAATTCACCCCTCCACTTT.

This clonotype turned up a few times. The V call is TRBV6-2 or TRBV6-3, the J call TRBJ2-7; 10 bases match TRBD2. The length of the CDR3 is 15 residues. V dropped 3 bases and J dropped 4; count of bases not matched to a gene: 6. CDR1 and CDR2 (germline): MNHEY, SVGEGT. As DNA, the CDR3 is TGTGCCAGCAGTTATTCTCTAGCGGGAGTTTACGAGCAGTACTTC. It is translated as CASSYSLAGVYEQYF.

This clonotype has more than one count but fewer than ten. The J gene is TRBJ1-1, the V gene TRBV7-9; no definite D call. This CDR3 has 12 residues. V was clipped by 5 bases and J by 8 bases, with 12 bases between them. Germline CDR1 and CDR2: SEHNR and FQNEAQ (reference sequence). The chain's CDR3 is CASSADGREAFF. The CDR3 DNA reads TGTGCCAGCAGCGCAGATGGACGAGAAGCTTTCTTT.

In its sample, this clonotype was seen many times. The chain has TRBV20-1 and TRBJ1-6, with a possible D match to TRBD1 (6 bases). The V gene's germline CDR1 is DFQATT and CDR2 SNEGSKA (reference sequence). CDR3 size: 15 residues. Trimming took off 4 bases at V and 6 bases at J, with 16 bases between the two ends. This chain's CDR3 is CSATTGQLSNSPLHF. CDR3 sequence (DNA): TGCAGTGCTACCACCGGACAGCTGAGTAATTCACCCCTCCACTTT.

This clonotype was picked up many times. The rearrangement joins TRBV19 to TRBJ1-1; D not certain. The CDR3 consists of 16 residues. Germline lookup yields CDR1 LNHDA and CDR2 SQIVND (reference sequence). V dropped 4 bases and J dropped 0 bases, with 15 bases sitting between them. The CDR3 DNA reads as TGTGCCAGTAGTAACCCTCTACGGGTGGTGAACACTGAAGCTTTCTTT. This encodes CASSNPLRVVNTEAFF.

The chain links TRBV6-5 to TRBJ1-6; 7 nucleotides agree with TRBD1. J gave up 4 bases and V 6 bases, and 6 bases lay outside the gene matches. There are 15 residues in the CDR3. CDR1 is MNHEY and CDR2 is SVGAGI in the germline V gene. CDR3: CASSLSGQYNSPLHF. DNA for the CDR3: TGTGCCAGCAGCTTATCGGGACAGTATAATTCACCCCTCCACTTT.

As for this clonotype: A much more abundant neighbour one base away suggests this may be a read error. The rearrangement joins TRBV10-3 to TRBJ1-5; D call uncertain. V lost 5 bases and J 3 bases, leaving 8 bases between the germline ends. Germline CDR1 is ENHRY and CDR2 is SYGVKD. The CDR3 is 13 amino acids. The CDR3 loop is CAISPHPNQPQHF. The CDR3 bases are TGTGCCATCAGTCCGCACCCCAATCAGCCCCAGCATTTT.

This chain links TRBV9 with TRBJ2-5, with D unclear. The germline V gene encodes CDR1 SGDLS and CDR2 YYNGEE. This CDR3 is 14 amino acids long. Between the trimmed V and J ends, which lost 0 bases and 4 bases, there was a span of 10 bases. The CDR3 region is CASSVVPRAETQYF. DNA of the CDR3: TGTGCCAGCAGCGTAGTTCCTCGGGCAGAGACCCAGTACTTC.

The genes are TRBV19 and TRBJ1-2, with TRBD1 as a possible D gene (5 bases). Looked up from germline, CDR1 is LNHDA and CDR2 is SQIVND (reference sequence). V was clipped by 5 bases and J by 8 bases, with 12 bases between them. The CDR3 spans 12 residues. CDR3 DNA sequence: TGTGCCAGTAGTCCCAGGGACGGCGGCTACACCTTC. Amino acid sequence: CASSPRDGGYTF.

This clonotype was seen ten or more times. The chain combines TRBV12-3 or TRBV12-4 with TRBJ2-5; 11 bases fit TRBD1. Trimming at V came to 5 bases and at J to 4 bases, leaving 12 bases not matched to a gene. The CDR3 contains 17 residues. The DNA for the CDR3 is TGTGCCAGCAGTCCCCCGGGGACAGGGGGATGGAGAGAGACCCAGTACTTC. Translated, it gives CASSPPGTGGWRETQYF.